This T cell receptor (beta chain) was profiled in a study of human T cells and chemical hapten exposure. This clonotype was seen repeatedly, ten times or more. Its antigen is unknown. Described time point: pre-sensitization, week 0. Treatment specified: therapeutic diphenylcyclopropenone sensitization with weekly scalp DPC. The study's library attached unique molecular identifiers to single cDNA molecules. TCRdb analysed the RACE reads with MiXCR anew, one entry per CDR3 protein. The sample includes fewer than 70,000 distinct CDR3 sequences, roughly 6.7% of them seen just once. The CDR3 runs 17 residues. Trimming took 7 bases from V and 1 from J; bases not matched to a gene: 15. Broader study findings: Expanded TCRs produced significantly more large CDR3 similarity clusters than controls did.

The sequences come from whole blood, collected in connection with sensitization to the hapten diphenylcyclopropenone (DPC). The clonotype comes from a woman aged 30 to 39 with alopecia areata. Some clones in this sample may be carry-over from other donors' samples. V gene TRBV12-3 or TRBV12-4 combines with J gene TRBJ1-1; 7 nucleotides agree with TRBD1. The CDR3 sequence is CASNVFFRQGGNTEAFF. For the CDR3, the DNA is TGTGCCAGCAACGTTTTCTTCAGACAGGGCGGGAACACTGAAGCTTTCTTT.